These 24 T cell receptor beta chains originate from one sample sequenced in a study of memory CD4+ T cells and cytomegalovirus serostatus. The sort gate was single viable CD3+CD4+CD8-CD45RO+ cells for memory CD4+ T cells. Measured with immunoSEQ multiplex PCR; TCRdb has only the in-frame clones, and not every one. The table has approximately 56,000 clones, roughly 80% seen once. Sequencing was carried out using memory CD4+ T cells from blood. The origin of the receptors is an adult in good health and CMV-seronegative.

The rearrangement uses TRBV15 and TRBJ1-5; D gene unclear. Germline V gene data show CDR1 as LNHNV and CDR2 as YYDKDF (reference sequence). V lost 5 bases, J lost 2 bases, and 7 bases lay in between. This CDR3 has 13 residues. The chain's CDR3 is CATSLEGNQPQHF. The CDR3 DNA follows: TGTGCCACCAGCTTGGAGGGCAATCAGCCCCAGCATTTT. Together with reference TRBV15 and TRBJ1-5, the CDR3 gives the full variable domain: DAMVIQNPRYQVTQFGKPVTLSCSQTLNHNVMYWYQQKSSQAPKLLFHYYDKDFNNEADTPDNFQSRRPNTSFCFLDIRSPGLGDTAMYLCATSLEGNQPQHFGDGTRLSIL.

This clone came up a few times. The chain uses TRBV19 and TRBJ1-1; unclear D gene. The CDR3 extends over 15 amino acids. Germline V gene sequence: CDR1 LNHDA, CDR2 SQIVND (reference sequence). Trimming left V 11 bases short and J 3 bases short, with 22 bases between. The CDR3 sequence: CARARERMWDTEAFF. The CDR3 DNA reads TGTGCCCGAGCCCGCGAGAGAATGTGGGACACTGAAGCTTTCTTT.

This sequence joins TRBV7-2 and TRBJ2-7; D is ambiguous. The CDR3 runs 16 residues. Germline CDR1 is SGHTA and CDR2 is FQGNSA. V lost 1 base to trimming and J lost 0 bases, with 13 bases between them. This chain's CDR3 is CASSLVGGILSYEQYF. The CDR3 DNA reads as TGTGCCAGCAGCTTAGTTGGCGGAATCCTCTCCTACGAGCAGTACTTC.

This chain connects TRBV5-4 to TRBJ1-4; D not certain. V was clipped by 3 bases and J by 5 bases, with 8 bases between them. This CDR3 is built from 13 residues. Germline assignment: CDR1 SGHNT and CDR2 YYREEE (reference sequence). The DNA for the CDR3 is TGTGCCAGCAGCTGGGGAGGAAATGAAAAACTGTTTTTT. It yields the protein CASSWGGNEKLFF.

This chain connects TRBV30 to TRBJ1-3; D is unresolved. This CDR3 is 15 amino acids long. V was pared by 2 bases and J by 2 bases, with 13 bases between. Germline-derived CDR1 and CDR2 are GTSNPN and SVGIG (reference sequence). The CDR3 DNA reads TGTGCCTGGAGTAACGGATACACTACTGGAAACACCATATATTTT. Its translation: CAWSNGYTTGNTIYF.

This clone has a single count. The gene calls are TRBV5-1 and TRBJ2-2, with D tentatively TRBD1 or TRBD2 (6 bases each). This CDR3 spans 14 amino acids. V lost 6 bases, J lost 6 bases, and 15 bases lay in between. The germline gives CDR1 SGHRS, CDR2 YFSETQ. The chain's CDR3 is CASTPQRGAGELFF. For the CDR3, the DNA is TGCGCCAGCACCCCCCAGAGGGGGGCCGGGGAGCTGTTTTTT.

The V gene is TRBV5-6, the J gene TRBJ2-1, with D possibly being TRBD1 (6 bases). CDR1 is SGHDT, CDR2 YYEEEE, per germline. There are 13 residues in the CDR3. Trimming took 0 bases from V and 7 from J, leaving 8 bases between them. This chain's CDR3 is CASSLDRGNEQFF. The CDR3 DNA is TGTGCCAGCAGCTTGGATAGGGGGAATGAGCAGTTCTTC.

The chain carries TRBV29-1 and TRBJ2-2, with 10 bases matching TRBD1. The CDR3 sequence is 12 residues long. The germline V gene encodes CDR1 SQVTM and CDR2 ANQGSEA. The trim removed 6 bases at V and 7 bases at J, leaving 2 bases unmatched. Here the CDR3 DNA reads TGCAGCGTCCGGACAGGGGGCGGGGAGCTGTTTTTT. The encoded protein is CSVRTGGGELFF.

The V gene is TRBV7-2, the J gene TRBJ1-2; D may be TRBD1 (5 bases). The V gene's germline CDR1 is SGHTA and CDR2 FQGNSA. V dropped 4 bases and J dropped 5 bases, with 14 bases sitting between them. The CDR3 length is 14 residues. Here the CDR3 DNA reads TGTGCCAGCAGCTCATCGATGACAGCTTATGGCTACACCTTC. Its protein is CASSSSMTAYGYTF.

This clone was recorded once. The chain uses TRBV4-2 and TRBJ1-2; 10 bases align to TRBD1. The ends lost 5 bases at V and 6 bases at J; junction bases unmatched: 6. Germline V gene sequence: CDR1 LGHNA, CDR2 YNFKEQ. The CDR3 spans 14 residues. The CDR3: CASSGTDRGHGYTF. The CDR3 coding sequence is TGTGCCAGCAGCGGGACCGACAGGGGGCATGGCTACACCTTC.

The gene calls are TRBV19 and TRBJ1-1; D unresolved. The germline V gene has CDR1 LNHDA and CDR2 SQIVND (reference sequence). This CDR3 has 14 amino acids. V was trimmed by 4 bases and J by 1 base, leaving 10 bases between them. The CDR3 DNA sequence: TGTGCCAGTAGTACCCTCCAGAAGAACACTGAAGCTTTCTTT. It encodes CASSTLQKNTEAFF.

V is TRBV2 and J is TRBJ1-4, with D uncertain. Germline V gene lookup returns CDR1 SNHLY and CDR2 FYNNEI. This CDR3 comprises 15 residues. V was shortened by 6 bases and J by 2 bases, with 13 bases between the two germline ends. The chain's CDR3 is CASRSRWRTNEKLFF. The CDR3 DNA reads TGTGCCAGCAGGAGCAGGTGGCGGACTAATGAAAAACTGTTTTTT.

The CDR3 is CASSSTGNYGYTF. CDR3 in DNA: TGCGCCAGCAGCTCGACAGGGAACTATGGCTACACCTTC. J is TRBJ1-2 and V is TRBV5-1; 7 nucleotides agree with TRBD1. After removal of 3 bases from V and 2 bases from J, the junction contained 1 base not matched to a gene. Germline CDR1 is SGHRS and CDR2 is YFSETQ. The CDR3 extends over 13 amino acids.

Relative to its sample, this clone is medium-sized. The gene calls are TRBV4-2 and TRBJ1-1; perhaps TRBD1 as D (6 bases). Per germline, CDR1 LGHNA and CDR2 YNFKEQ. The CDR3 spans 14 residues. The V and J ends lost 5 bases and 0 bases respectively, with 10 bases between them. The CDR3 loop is CASSGTFMNTEAFF. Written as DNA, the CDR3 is TGTGCCAGCAGCGGGACATTTATGAACACTGAAGCTTTCTTT.

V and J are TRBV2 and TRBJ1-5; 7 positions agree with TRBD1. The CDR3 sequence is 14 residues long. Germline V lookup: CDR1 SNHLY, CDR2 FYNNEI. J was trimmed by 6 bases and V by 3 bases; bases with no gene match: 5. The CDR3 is CASSEGQQPQPQHF. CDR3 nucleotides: TGTGCCAGCAGTGAGGGACAGCAACCTCAGCCCCAGCATTTT.

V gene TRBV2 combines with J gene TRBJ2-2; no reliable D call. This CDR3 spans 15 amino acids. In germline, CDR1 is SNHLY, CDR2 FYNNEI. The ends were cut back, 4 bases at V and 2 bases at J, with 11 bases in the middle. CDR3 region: CASSGAEANTGELFF. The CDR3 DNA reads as TGTGCCAGCAGTGGGGCGGAAGCCAACACCGGGGAGCTGTTTTTT.

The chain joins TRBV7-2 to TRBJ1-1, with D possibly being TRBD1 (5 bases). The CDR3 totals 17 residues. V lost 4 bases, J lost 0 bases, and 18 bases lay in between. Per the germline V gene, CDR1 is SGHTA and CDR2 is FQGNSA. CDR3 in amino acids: CASSSGSGTRMNTEAFF. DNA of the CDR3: TGTGCCAGCAGCTCAGGGTCCGGGACGAGGATGAACACTGAAGCTTTCTTT.

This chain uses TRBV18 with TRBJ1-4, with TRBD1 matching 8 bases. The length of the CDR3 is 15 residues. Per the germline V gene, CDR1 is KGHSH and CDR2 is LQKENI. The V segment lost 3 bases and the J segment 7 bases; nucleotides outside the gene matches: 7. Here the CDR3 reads CASSPGQGQIEKLFF. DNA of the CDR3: TGTGCCAGCTCACCTGGACAGGGACAAATTGAAAAACTGTTTTTT.

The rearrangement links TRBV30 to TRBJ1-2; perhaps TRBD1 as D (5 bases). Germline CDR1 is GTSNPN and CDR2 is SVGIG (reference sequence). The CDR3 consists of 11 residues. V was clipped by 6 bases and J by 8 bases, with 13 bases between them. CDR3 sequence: CACNQGFGYTF. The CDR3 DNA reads TGTGCCTGTAACCAGGGCTTCGGCTACACCTTC.

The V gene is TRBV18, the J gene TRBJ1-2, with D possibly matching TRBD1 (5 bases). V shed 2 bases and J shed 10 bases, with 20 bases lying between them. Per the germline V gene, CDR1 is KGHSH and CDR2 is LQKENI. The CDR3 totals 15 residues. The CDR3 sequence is CASSPGAAGSWVYTF. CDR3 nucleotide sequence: TGTGCCAGCTCACCAGGAGCGGCAGGGTCGTGGGTCTACACCTTC.

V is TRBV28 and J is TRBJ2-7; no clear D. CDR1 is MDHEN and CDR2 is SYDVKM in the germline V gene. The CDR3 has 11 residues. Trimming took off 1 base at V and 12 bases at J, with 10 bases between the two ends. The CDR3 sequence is CASSLSTASYF. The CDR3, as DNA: TGTGCCAGCAGTTTATCCACAGCTTCGTACTTC.

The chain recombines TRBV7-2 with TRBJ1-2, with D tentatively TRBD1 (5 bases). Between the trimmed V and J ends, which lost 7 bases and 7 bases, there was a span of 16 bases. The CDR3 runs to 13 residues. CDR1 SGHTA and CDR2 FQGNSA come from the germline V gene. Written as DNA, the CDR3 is TGTGCCAGCACCCTCCAGGGCCGAAGTGGCTACACCTTC. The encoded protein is CASTLQGRSGYTF.

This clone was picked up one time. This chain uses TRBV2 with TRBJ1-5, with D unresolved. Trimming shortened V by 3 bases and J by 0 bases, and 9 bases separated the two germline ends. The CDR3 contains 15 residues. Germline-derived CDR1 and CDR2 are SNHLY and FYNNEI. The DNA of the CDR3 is TGTGCCAGCAGTGAGAGTCGGTTTAGCAATCAGCCCCAGCATTTT. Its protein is CASSESRFSNQPQHF. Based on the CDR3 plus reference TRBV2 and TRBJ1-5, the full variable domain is EPEVTQTPSHQVTQMGQEVILRCVPISNHLYFYWYRQILGQKVEFLVSFYNNEISEKSEIFDDQFSVERPDGSNFTLKIRSTKLEDSAMYFCASSESRFSNQPQHFGDGTRLSIL.

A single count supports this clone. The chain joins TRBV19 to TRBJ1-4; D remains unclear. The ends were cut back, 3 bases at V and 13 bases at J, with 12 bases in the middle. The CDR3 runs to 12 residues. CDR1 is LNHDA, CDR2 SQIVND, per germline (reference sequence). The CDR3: CASSMKTARLFF. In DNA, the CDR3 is TGTGCCAGTAGTATGAAAACGGCAAGACTGTTTTTT.